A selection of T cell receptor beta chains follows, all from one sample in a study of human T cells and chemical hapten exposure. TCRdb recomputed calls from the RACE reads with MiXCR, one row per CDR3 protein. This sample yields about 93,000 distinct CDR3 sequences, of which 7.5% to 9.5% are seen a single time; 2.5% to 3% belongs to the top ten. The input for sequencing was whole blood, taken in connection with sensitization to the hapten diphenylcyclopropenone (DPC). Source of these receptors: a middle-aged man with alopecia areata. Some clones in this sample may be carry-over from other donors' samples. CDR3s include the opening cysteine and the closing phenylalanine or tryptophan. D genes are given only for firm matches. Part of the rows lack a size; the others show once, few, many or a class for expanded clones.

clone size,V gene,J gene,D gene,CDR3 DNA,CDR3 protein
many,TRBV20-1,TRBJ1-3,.,TGCAGTGCTTGGTTGGGAAACACCATATATTTT,CSAWLGNTIYF
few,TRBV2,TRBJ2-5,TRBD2,TGTGCCAGCTCCTTCGGGGGGGCCCCAGAGACCCAGTACTTC,CASSFGGAPETQYF
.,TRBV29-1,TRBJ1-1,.,TGCAGCGTTGAAGGAGGGAGGGCAGAAGCTTTCTTT,CSVEGGRAEAFF
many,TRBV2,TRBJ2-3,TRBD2,TGTGCCAGCAGCGGGGGGTCAGGTGGCACAGATACGCAGTATTTT,CASSGGSGGTDTQYF
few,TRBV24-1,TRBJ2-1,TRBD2,TGTGCCACCGGGACTAGCGGGATTGGGAATGAGCAGTTCTTC,CATGTSGIGNEQFF
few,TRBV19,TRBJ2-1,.,TGTGCCAGTAGTTCACAGGGGACTAACCAGTTCTTC,CASSSQGTNQFF
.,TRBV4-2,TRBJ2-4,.,TGTGCCAGCAGCCAAGAAGGACTAGCCAAAAACATTCAGTACTTC,CASSQEGLAKNIQYF
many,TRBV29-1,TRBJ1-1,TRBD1,TGCAGCGTTGTTGGGACAGGGAAGGGTTGGATGAACACTGAAGCTTTCTTT,CSVVGTGKGWMNTEAFF
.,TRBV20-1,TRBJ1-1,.,TGCAGTGCTAGCGACCGCGGCCGCGGTGAAGCTTTCTTT,CSASDRGRGEAFF
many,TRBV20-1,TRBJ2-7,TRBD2,TGCAGTGTGCCGGGACTAGTAGTAGGGACCTACGAGCAGTACTTC,CSVPGLVVGTYEQYF
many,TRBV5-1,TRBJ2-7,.,TGCGCCAGCAGCTTGAACAGCCCCCAAGGGTACGAGCAGTACTTC,CASSLNSPQGYEQYF
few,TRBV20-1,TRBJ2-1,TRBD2,TGCAGTGCGCTGGGACTAGCGGGAAGGGAGCAGTTCTTC,CSALGLAGREQFF
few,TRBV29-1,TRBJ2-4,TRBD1,TGCAGCGCCTCAGGGGGAAGGCAAAGCATTCAGTACTTC,CSASGGRQSIQYF
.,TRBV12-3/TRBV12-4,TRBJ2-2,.,TGTGCCAGCCCTAGCGATCCCGGGGAGCTGTTTTTT,CASPSDPGELFF
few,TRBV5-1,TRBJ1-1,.,TGCGCCAGCAGCTTGGAATCAGGTGAAACTGAAGCTTTCTTT,CASSLESGETEAFF
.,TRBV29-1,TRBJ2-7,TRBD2,TGCAGCGCGGGGACTAGCGGATCCTACGAGCAGTACTTC,CSAGTSGSYEQYF
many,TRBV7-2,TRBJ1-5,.,TGTGCCAGCTCCAGGGGCAGCAATCAGCCCCAGCATTTT,CASSRGSNQPQHF
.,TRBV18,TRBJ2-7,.,TGTGCCAGCTCACCTCTCGAAGACGAGCAGTACTTC,CASSPLEDEQYF
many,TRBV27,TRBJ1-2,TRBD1,TGTGCCAGCAGTCTAGGACAGGGGAATTATAACTATGGCTACACCTTC,CASSLGQGNYNYGYTF
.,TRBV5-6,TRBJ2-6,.,TGTGCCACAGCTGGGGCCAACGTCCTGACTTTC,CATAGANVLTF
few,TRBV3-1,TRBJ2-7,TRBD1,TGTGCCAGCAGCCACCGGGGACAGGGAAAGGACTACGAGCAGTACTTC,CASSHRGQGKDYEQYF
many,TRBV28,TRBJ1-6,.,TGTGCCAGTCAGGACCCGGTCAGTTCACCCCTCCACTTT,CASQDPVSSPLHF
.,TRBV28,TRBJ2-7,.,TGTGCCAGCAGTTTACCTCAGAGGCCCGAGCAGTACTTC,CASSLPQRPEQYF
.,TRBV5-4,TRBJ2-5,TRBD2,TGTGCCAGCAGCCCCCCCGCCGACGGGCGGGAGACCAAGTACTTC,CASSPPADGRETKYF
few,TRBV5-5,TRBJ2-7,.,TGTGCCAGCAGCTTGGTTTACCCAGGGGCCTACGAGCAGTACTTC,CASSLVYPGAYEQYF
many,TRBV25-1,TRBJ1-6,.,TGTGCCAGCAGTCTTGCTAATTCACCCCTCCACTTT,CASSLANSPLHF
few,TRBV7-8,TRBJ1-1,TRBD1,TGTGCCAGCAGCAGCCGGGACAGGGGGGGTACTGAAGCTTTCTTT,CASSSRDRGGTEAFF
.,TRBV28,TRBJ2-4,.,TGTGCCAGCAGAGGGGGAAGCCTAGCCAAAAACATTCAGTACTTC,CASRGGSLAKNIQYF